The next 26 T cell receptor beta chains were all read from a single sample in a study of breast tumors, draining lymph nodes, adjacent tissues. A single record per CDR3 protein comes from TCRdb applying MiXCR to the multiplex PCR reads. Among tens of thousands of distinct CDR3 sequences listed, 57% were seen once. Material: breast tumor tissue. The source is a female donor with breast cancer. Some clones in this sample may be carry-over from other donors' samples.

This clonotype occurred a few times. This CDR3 reads CASSETANTGELFF. DNA of the CDR3: TGTGCCAGCAGTGAAACAGCTAACACCGGGGAGCTGTTTTTT. This sequence joins TRBV6-4 and TRBJ2-2; D call uncertain. V was trimmed by 3 bases and J by 2 bases, leaving 7 bases between them. The CDR3 consists of 14 residues. CDR1 MRHNA and CDR2 SNTAGT come from the germline V gene.

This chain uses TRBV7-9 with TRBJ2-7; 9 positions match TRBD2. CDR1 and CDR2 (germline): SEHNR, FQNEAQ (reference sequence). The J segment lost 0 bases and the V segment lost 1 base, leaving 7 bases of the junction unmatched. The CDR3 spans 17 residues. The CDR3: CASSLGLAGHTSYEQYF. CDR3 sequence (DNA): TGTGCCAGCAGCTTAGGGCTAGCGGGACACACCTCCTACGAGCAGTACTTC.

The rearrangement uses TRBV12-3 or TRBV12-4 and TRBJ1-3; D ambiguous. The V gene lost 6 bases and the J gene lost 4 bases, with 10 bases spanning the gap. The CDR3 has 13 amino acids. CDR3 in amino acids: CASSERTGNTIYF. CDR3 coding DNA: TGTGCCAGCAGCGAGCGTACCGGAAACACCATATATTTT.

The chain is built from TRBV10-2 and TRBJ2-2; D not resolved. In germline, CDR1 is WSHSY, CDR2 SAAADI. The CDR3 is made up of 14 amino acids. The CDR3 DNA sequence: TGCCCAGGCAGTGAGAGGTGGACCTACGGGTGGCTGTTTTTT. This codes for CPGSERWTYGWLFF.

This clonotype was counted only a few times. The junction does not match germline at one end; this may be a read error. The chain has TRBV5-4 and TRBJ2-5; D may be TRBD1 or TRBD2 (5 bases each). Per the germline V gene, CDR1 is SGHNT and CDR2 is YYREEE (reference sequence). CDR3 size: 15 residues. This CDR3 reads CASGFDRGDQETQYF. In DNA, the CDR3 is TGTGCCAGCGGCTTTGACCGGGGCGATCAAGAGACCCAGTACTTC.

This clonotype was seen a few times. The CDR3 nucleotides read TGTGCCAGCAGCCAAGATCGTTCCTACGAGCAGTACTTC. It specifies CASSQDRSYEQYF. The V gene is TRBV14, the J gene TRBJ2-7; D call uncertain. Trimming stripped 0 bases from V and 1 base from J, with 4 bases between. The CDR3 contains 13 residues. CDR1 is SGHDN, CDR2 FVKESK, per germline.

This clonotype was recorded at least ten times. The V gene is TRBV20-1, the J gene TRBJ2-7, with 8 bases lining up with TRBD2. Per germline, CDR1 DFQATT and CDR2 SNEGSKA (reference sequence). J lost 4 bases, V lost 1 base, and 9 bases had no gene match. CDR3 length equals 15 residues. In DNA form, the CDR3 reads TGCAGTGCTAGAGGAGATGACGGGAGGGGGTACGAGCAGTACTTC. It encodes CSARGDDGRGYEQYF.

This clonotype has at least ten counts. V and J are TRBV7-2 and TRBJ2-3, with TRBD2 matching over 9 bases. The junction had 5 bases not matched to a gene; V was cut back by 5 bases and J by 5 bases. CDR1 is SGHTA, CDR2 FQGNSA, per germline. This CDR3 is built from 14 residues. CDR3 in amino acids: CASSLGLARDTQYF. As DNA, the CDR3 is TGTGCCAGCAGCCTGGGACTAGCTAGAGATACGCAGTATTTT. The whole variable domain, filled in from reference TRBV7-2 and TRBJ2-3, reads GAGVSQSPSNKVTEKGKDVELRCDPISGHTALYWYRQSLGQGLEFLIYFQGNSAPDKSGLPSDRFSAERTGGSVSTLTIQRTQQEDSAVYLCASSLGLARDTQYFGPGTRLTVL.

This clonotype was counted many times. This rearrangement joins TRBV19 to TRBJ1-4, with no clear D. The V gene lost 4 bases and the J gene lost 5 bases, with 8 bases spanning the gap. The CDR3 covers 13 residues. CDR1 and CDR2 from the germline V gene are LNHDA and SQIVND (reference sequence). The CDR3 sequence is CASSRTENEKLFF. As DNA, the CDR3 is TGTGCCAGTAGTAGAACGGAAAATGAAAAACTGTTTTTT.

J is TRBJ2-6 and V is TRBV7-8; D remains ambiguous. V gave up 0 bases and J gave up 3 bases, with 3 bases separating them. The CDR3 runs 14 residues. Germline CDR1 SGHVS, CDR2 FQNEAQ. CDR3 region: CASSLARGANVLTF. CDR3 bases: TGTGCCAGCAGCTTAGCTCGTGGGGCCAACGTCCTGACTTTC.

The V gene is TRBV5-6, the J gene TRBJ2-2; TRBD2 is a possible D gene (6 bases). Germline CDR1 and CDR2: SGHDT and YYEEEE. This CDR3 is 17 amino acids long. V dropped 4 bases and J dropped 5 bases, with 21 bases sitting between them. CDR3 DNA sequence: TGTGCCAGCAGCAGATACCTGGGGGGAACGGAGACCGGGGAGCTGTTTTTT. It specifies CASSRYLGGTETGELFF.

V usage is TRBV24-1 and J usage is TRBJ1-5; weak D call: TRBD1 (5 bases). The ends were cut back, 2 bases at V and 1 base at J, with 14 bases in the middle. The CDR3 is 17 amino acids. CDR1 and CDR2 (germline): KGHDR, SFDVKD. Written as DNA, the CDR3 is TGTGCCACCAGTGATTCGACCCAGGGTAAGAGCAATCAGCCCCAGCATTTT. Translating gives CATSDSTQGKSNQPQHF.

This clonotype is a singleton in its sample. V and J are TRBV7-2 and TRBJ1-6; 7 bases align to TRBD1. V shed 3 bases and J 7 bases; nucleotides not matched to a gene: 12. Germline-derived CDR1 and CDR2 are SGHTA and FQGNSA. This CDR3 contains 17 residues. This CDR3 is CASSFLPGTVYNSPLHF. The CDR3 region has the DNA TGTGCCAGCAGCTTCCTCCCCGGGACAGTCTACAATTCACCCCTCCACTTT.

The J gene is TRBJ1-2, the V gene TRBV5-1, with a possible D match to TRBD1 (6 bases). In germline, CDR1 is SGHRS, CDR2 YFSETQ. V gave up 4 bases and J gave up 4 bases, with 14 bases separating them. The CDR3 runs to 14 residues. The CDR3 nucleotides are TGCGCCAGCAGCGGGCTGACAGGAGGCTATGGCTACACCTTC. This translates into CASSGLTGGYGYTF.

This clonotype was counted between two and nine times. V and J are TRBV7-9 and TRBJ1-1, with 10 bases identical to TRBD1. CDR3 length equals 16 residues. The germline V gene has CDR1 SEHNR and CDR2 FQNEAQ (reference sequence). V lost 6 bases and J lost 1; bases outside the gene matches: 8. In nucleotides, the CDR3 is TGTGCCAGCAGTTCGGGACAGGGGTTCTGGAACACTGAAGCTTTCTTT. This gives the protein CASSSGQGFWNTEAFF.

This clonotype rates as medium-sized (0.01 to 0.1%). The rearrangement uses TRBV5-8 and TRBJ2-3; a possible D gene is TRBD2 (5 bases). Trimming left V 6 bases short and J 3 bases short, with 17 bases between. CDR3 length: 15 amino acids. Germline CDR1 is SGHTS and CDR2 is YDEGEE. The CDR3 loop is CASTPRRGLTDTQYF. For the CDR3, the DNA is TGTGCCAGCACCCCCCGTCGAGGGCTTACAGATACGCAGTATTTT.

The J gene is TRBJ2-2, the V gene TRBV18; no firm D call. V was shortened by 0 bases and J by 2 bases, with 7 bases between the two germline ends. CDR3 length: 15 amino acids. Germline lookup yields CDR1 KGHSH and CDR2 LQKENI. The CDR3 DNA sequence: TGTGCCAGCTCACCACCTCTACTAAACACCGGGGAGCTGTTTTTT. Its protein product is CASSPPLLNTGELFF.

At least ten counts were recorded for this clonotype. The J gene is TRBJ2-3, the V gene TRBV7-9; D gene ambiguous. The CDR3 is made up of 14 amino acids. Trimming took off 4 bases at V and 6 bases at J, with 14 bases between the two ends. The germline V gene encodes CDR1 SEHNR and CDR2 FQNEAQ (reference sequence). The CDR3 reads CASSYPGRTDTQYF. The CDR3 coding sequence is TGTGCCAGCAGCTACCCCGGAAGAACGGATACGCAGTATTTT. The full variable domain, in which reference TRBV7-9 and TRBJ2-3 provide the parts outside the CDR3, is DTGVSQNPRHKITKRGQNVTFRCDPISEHNRLYWYRQTLGQGPEFLTYFQNEAQLEKSRLLSDRFSAERPKGSFSTLEIQRTEQGDSAMYLCASSYPGRTDTQYFGPGTRLTVL.

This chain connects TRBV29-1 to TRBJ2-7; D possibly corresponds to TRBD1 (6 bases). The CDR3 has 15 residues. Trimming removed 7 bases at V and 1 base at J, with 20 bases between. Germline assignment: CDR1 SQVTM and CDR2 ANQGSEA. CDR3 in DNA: TGCAGCGCCTCCCTACAGGGAAGAGGGTCCTACGAGCAGTACTTC. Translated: CSASLQGRGSYEQYF.

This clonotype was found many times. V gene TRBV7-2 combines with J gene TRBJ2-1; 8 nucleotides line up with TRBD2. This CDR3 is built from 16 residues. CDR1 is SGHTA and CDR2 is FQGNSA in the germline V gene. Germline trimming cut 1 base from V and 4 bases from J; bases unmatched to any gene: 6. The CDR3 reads CASSLVGSGTYNEQFF. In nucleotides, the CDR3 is TGTGCCAGCAGCTTAGTTGGTAGCGGGACATACAATGAGCAGTTCTTC.

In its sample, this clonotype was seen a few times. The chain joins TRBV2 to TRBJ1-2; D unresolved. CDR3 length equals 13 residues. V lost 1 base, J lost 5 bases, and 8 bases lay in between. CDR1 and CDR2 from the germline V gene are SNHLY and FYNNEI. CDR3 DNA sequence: TGTGCCAGCAGTGAAGTGGCGACGTATGGCTACACCTTC. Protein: CASSEVATYGYTF. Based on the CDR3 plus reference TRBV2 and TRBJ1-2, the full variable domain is EPEVTQTPSHQVTQMGQEVILRCVPISNHLYFYWYRQILGQKVEFLVSFYNNEISEKSEIFDDQFSVERPDGSNFTLKIRSTKLEDSAMYFCASSEVATYGYTFGSGTRLTVV.

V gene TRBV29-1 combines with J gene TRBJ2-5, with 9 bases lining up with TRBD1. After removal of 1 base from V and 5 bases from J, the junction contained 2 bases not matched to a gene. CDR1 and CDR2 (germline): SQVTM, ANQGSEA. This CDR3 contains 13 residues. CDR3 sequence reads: CSVEVGQGETQYF. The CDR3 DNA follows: TGCAGCGTTGAAGTAGGACAGGGGGAGACCCAGTACTTC.

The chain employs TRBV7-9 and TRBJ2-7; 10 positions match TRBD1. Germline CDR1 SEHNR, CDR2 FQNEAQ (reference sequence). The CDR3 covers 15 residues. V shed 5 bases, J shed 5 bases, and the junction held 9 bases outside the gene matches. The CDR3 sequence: CASSPGDRGTHEQYF. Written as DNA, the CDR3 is TGTGCCAGCAGCCCAGGGGACAGGGGCACCCACGAGCAGTACTTC.

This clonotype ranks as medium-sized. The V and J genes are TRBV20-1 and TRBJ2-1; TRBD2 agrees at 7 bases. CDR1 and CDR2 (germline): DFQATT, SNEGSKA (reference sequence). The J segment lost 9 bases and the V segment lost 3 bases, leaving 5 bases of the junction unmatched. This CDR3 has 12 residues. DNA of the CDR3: TGCAGTGCTAGTCCTAGCGGCCGTGAGCAGTTCTTC. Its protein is CSASPSGREQFF.

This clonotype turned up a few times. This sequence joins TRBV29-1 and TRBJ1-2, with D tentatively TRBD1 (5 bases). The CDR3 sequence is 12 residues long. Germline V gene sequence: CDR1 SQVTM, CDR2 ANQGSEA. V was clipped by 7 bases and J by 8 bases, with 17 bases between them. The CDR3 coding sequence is TGCAGCGGGGGGACGCTGGGCGTGGGCTACACCTTC. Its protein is CSGGTLGVGYTF.

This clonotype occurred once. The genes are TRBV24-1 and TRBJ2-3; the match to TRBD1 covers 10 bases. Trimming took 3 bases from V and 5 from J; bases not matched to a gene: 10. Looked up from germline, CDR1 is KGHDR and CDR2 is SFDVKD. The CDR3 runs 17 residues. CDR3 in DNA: TGTGCCACCAGTGATCTTAGGGGGACAGGGGCGGTAGATACGCAGTATTTT. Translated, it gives CATSDLRGTGAVDTQYF.